This TCR beta chain stems from a study of regulatory T cells in long-lasting Graves disease. Background on the study: Newly diagnosed Graves' patients had taken antithyroid drugs under 3 months. Overall study findings and caveats: Persistent disease preferred TRBV28, TRBJ1-2 and TRBJ2-5.

Of note for this clonotype: What it recognizes is unknown.

This sample's time point: newly diagnosed GD, antithyroid drugs for less than 3 months. The TCR library was made from RNA extracted from PBMCs. It was by American Thyroid Association guidelines that Graves' disease was diagnosed. Combining iRepertoire HTBI primers with Arm-PCR of CDR3 regions, the authors built TCR beta libraries. TCRdb called the multiplex PCR reads again in MiXCR, with one record for every CDR3 protein. The sample includes 450,000 to 700,000 distinct CDR3 sequences, roughly 13% of them seen just once. V gave up 0 bases and J gave up 8 bases, with 16 bases separating them. CDR3 length: 16 residues. CDR1 and CDR2 (germline): SEHNR, FQNEAQ (reference sequence). These data also formed part of another study, on T cells in Graves' hyperthyroidism and ophthalmopathy. That paper states: Most thyroid clonotypes expanded above 0.001 appeared in blood too.

The sequence was collected from a man younger than 40 with Graves disease. The chain employs TRBV7-9 and TRBJ1-4, with D tentatively TRBD1 (5 bases). Sample: peripheral blood mononuclear cells (PBMCs), taken at new diagnosis, from a patient treated with antithyroid drugs. CDR3 coding DNA: TGTGCCAGCAGCTTAGCCCTGACGGGGGAAGGCGAAAAACTGTTTTTT. This codes for CASSLALTGEGEKLFF.